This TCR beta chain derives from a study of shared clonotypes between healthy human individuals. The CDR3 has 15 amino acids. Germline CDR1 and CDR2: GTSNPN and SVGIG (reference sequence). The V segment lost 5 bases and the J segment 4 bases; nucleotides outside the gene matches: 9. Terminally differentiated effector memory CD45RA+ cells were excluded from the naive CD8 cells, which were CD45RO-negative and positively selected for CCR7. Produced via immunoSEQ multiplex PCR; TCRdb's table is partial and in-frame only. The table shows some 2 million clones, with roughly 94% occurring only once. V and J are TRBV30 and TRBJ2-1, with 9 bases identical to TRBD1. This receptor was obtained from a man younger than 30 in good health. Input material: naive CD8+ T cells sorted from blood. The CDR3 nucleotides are TGTGCCTGGGAAGAAGGGACAGGGTCGTACAATGAGCAGTTCTTC. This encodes CAWEEGTGSYNEQFF.